A single sample gave rise to the 20 T cell receptor beta chains below, sequenced in a study of blood T cell repertoires in COVID-19. Assay used: immunoSEQ multiplex PCR; TCRdb lists only in-frame clones, some missing. This table holds 150,000 to 200,000 clones, about 88% found once. Sequences were obtained from PBMCs or T cells enriched from blood (not recorded which). Every receptor here comes from a human donor with acute COVID-19. The donor label of this sample is uncertain.

V usage is TRBV5-5 and J usage is TRBJ2-5, with 7 bases that match TRBD1. The CDR3 extends over 16 amino acids. V was pared by 3 bases and J by 4 bases, with 12 bases of the junction left unmatched. Germline values: CDR1 SGHKS, CDR2 YYEKEE (reference sequence). The CDR3, as DNA: TGTGCCAGCAGCTCGCCCGAGACAGGGACAAGAGAGACCCAGTACTTC. As protein: CASSSPETGTRETQYF.

V usage is TRBV24-1 and J usage is TRBJ1-5; TRBD1 aligns across 7 bases. The germline gives CDR1 KGHDR, CDR2 SFDVKD. V dropped 4 bases and J dropped 4; count of bases not matched to a gene: 6. The CDR3 extends over 15 amino acids. CDR3 sequence reads: CATSDFDRENQPQHF. The CDR3 coding sequence is TGTGCCACCAGTGACTTCGACAGGGAAAATCAGCCCCAGCATTTT.

The J gene is TRBJ1-5, the V gene TRBV18; 7 bases are a match to TRBD1. This CDR3 has 15 residues. CDR1 KGHSH and CDR2 LQKENI come from the germline V gene. J lost 3 bases, V lost 10 bases, and 12 bases had no gene match. CDR3 protein: CATAGGQHPNQPQHF. CDR3 nucleotide sequence: TGTGCCACCGCCGGGGGACAGCACCCCAATCAGCCCCAGCATTTT.

The CDR3 region is CASSPKVAGGSYNEQFF. CDR3 bases: TGTGCCAGCAGCCCCAAGGTAGCGGGGGGCTCCTACAATGAGCAGTTCTTC. The chain uses TRBV3-1 (or the pseudogene TRBV3-2) and TRBJ2-1, with TRBD2 identical over 10 bases. The CDR3 has 17 residues. Trimming took 4 bases from V and 0 from J; bases not matched to a gene: 6. Germline V gene data show CDR1 as LGHDT and CDR2 as YNNKEL (reference sequence).

This rearrangement joins TRBV5-1 to TRBJ2-5; D is possibly TRBD1 (6 bases). Germline CDR1 reads SGHRS; CDR2 reads YFSETQ. Trimming cost V 4 bases and J 4 bases, with 14 bases left between them. The length of the CDR3 is 14 residues. The CDR3: CASSGQGSGETQYF. The CDR3 DNA is TGCGCCAGCAGCGGCCAGGGGTCCGGAGAGACCCAGTACTTC.

The chain links TRBV7-6 to TRBJ1-4; no clear D gene. Germline V gives CDR1 SGHVS, CDR2 FNYEAQ. V shed 2 bases and J shed 6 bases, with 13 bases lying between them. This CDR3 is built from 15 residues. The CDR3: CASSLYSVRDEKLFF. As DNA, the CDR3 is TGTGCCAGCAGCTTATATTCGGTTCGGGATGAAAAACTGTTTTTT.

This clone appeared once. The CDR3 DNA reads as TGTGCCATCAAGGGCCAGGAGGGCACTGAAGCTTTCTTT. It yields the protein CAIKGQEGTEAFF. The chain couples TRBV10-3 to TRBJ1-1, with D unclear. V dropped 7 bases and J dropped 4 bases, with 13 bases sitting between them. This CDR3 contains 13 residues. Per germline, CDR1 ENHRY and CDR2 SYGVKD.

V and J are TRBV29-1 and TRBJ2-2; 15 positions agree with TRBD2. Germline V gene sequence: CDR1 SQVTM, CDR2 ANQGSEA. Trimming removed 6 bases from V and 1 base from J; junction bases left unmatched: 3. The CDR3 loop spans 16 amino acids. The CDR3 nucleotides read TGCAGCGTCGGGACTAGCGGGGGGATGAACACCGGGGAGCTGTTTTTT. It specifies CSVGTSGGMNTGELFF.

CDR3 protein: CAISESTRSRANTGELFF. The CDR3 coding sequence is TGTGCCATCAGTGAGTCAACTAGAAGTAGGGCGAACACCGGGGAGCTGTTTTTT. V gene TRBV10-3 combines with J gene TRBJ2-2; D may be TRBD2 (5 bases). CDR3 length: 18 amino acids. Per germline, CDR1 ENHRY and CDR2 SYGVKD. Trimming stripped 0 bases from V and 0 bases from J, with 14 bases between.

This chain links TRBV4-3 with TRBJ2-2; D ambiguous. Germline CDR1 reads LGHNA; CDR2 reads YSLEER. Trimming took off 3 bases at V and 5 bases at J, with 10 bases between the two ends. This CDR3 has 14 residues. This CDR3 reads CASSQVRRTGELFF. The CDR3, as DNA: TGCGCCAGCAGCCAGGTTAGGCGGACCGGGGAGCTGTTTTTT.

The chain recombines TRBV19 with TRBJ2-3, with TRBD1 identical over 9 bases. The V gene's germline CDR1 is LNHDA and CDR2 SQIVND (reference sequence). The length of the CDR3 is 14 residues. The J segment lost 6 bases and the V segment lost 9 bases, leaving 10 bases of the junction unmatched. CDR3 DNA sequence: TGTGCCAGCGCCGAGACAGGGGGGATGGATACGCAGTATTTT. It yields the protein CASAETGGMDTQYF.

This chain's CDR3 is CASSTATNEKLFF. The CDR3 DNA sequence: TGTGCCAGCAGCACAGCAACTAATGAAAAACTGTTTTTT. J is TRBJ1-4 and V is TRBV6-6; D ambiguous. V was cut by 6 bases and J by 0 bases, with 5 bases left in between. CDR1 is MNHNY and CDR2 is SVGAGI in the germline V gene (reference sequence). This CDR3 is built from 13 residues.

The rearrangement links TRBV18 to TRBJ2-7; tentative D call: TRBD1 (6 bases). The CDR3 length is 15 residues. V was shortened by 7 bases and J by 1 base, with 17 bases between the two germline ends. Germline CDR1 is KGHSH and CDR2 is LQKENI. The CDR3 sequence is CASFTLRGKSYEQYF. DNA for the CDR3: TGTGCCAGCTTTACCCTCAGGGGAAAATCCTACGAGCAGTACTTC.

The rearrangement uses TRBV9 and TRBJ1-2, with 7 bases lining up with TRBD1. The trim removed 4 bases at V and 2 bases at J, leaving 8 bases unmatched. The germline gives CDR1 SGDLS, CDR2 YYNGEE. This CDR3 comprises 15 residues. The CDR3 sequence is CASSLSDRENYGYTF. CDR3 nucleotide sequence: TGTGCCAGCAGCCTTAGTGACAGGGAGAACTATGGCTACACCTTC.

This clone was detected a few times. The chain couples TRBV4-1 to TRBJ2-3; D not resolved. V was pared by 1 base and J by 6 bases, with 8 bases between. Per germline, CDR1 MGHRA and CDR2 YSYEKL. This CDR3 spans 13 amino acids. The chain's CDR3 is CASSQAIVDTQYF. Written as DNA, the CDR3 is TGCGCCAGCAGCCAAGCAATAGTGGATACGCAGTATTTT.

The chain uses TRBV7-2 and TRBJ2-3; 7 bases match TRBD2. CDR3 length: 14 amino acids. J lost 6 bases, V lost 3 bases, and 6 bases had no gene match. CDR1 and CDR2 from the germline V gene are SGHTA and FQGNSA. CDR3 bases: TGTGCCAGCAGCTTGAGGGTAGCGGGTGATACGCAGTATTTT. This codes for CASSLRVAGDTQYF.

This chain connects TRBV5-6 to TRBJ2-2; no firm D call. The CDR3 consists of 13 residues. V lost 4 bases and J lost 3, with 7 bases in between. Looked up from germline, CDR1 is SGHDT and CDR2 is YYEEEE. The CDR3 is CASSPFYTGELFF. As DNA, the CDR3 is TGTGCCAGCAGCCCCTTTTACACCGGGGAGCTGTTTTTT.

The genes are TRBV7-8 and TRBJ1-2, with unresolved D. V dropped 1 base and J dropped 3 bases, with 6 bases sitting between them. The CDR3 sequence is 13 residues long. Per the germline V gene, CDR1 is SGHVS and CDR2 is FQNEAQ. The CDR3 is CASSLGRDYGYTF. CDR3 DNA sequence: TGTGCCAGCAGCTTAGGGAGGGACTATGGCTACACCTTC.

In DNA form, the CDR3 reads TGTGCCAGTAGATGGGGGACAGGGGCAAACACTGAAGCTTTCTTT. Protein product: CASRWGTGANTEAFF. The chain couples TRBV19 to TRBJ1-1; TRBD1 agrees at 10 bases. V shed 6 bases and J 2 bases; nucleotides not matched to a gene: 6. Germline values: CDR1 LNHDA, CDR2 SQIVND (reference sequence). This CDR3 has 15 amino acids.

V usage is TRBV27 and J usage is TRBJ1-5, with 9 nucleotides matching TRBD1. Per the germline V gene, CDR1 is MNHEY and CDR2 is SMNVEV (reference sequence). The CDR3 spans 16 residues. Unmatched junction bases numbered 6, after V lost 4 bases and J lost 2 bases. The CDR3 spells CASSSWTGVGNQPQHF. CDR3 nucleotides: TGTGCCAGCAGTTCCTGGACAGGGGTTGGCAATCAGCCCCAGCATTTT.